Below are 29 T cell receptor beta chains sequenced from a single sample in a study of T cells in Graves' hyperthyroidism and ophthalmopathy. RNA transcripts gave rise to amplified TCR beta CDR3 regions. A first-round RT-PCR of the TCR CDR3 used the HTBI primer set. TCRdb independently ran MiXCR on the multiplex PCR reads; one entry per CDR3 protein. This sample has approximately 400,000 distinct CDR3 sequences, with roughly 13% found just once. The specimen was blood. All receptors come from a young man with Graves' hyperthyroidism that later progressed to Graves' ophthalmopathy.

This clonotype was recorded at least ten times. This CDR3 is CASRLGQGNTGELFF. The CDR3 DNA reads as TGTGCCAGCAGATTGGGACAGGGGAACACCGGGGAGCTGTTTTTT. The rearrangement links TRBV28 to TRBJ2-2, with 9 bases aligning to TRBD1. This CDR3 region has 15 residues. V lost 6 bases to trimming and J lost 1 base; unmatched junction nucleotides: 3. Per the germline V gene, CDR1 is MDHEN and CDR2 is SYDVKM.

This clonotype was counted ten times or more. The rearrangement links TRBV12-3 or TRBV12-4 to TRBJ1-2; possible D gene TRBD1, 5 bases. CDR3 length: 14 residues. Trimming pared 8 bases from V and 4 bases from J, leaving 17 bases between. Here the CDR3 reads CASLGTRGIYGYTF. The CDR3 DNA reads TGTGCCAGCCTCGGGACGCGTGGCATCTATGGCTACACCTTC.

This clonotype was counted ten times or more. The junction departs from the called germline gene at one end, perhaps through a read error. The rearrangement links TRBV7-9 to TRBJ1-3, with D uncertain. This CDR3 is built from 14 residues. Per the germline V gene, CDR1 is SEHNR and CDR2 is FQNEAQ (reference sequence). The CDR3 protein is CASTLVGTGNTIYF. CDR3 in DNA: TGTGCCAGCACCTTAGTGGGCACTGGAAACACCATATATTTT.

This clonotype appeared many times. V gene TRBV20-1 combines with J gene TRBJ2-3, with TRBD2 identical over 10 bases. The CDR3 totals 15 residues. Germline CDR1 reads DFQATT; CDR2 reads SNEGSKA (reference sequence). J lost 3 bases, V lost 0 bases, and 3 bases had no gene match. CDR3 loop: CSARDQLAGTDTQYF. CDR3 coding DNA: TGCAGTGCTAGAGATCAACTAGCGGGAACAGATACGCAGTATTTT.

The rearrangement uses TRBV3-1 and TRBJ1-5; tentative D call: TRBD1 (6 bases). This CDR3 spans 16 amino acids. Germline V gene data show CDR1 as LGHDT and CDR2 as YNNKEL (reference sequence). Trimming took 5 bases from V and 2 from J, leaving 16 bases between them. CDR3 nucleotide sequence: TGTGCCAGCAGCTTTCTCACAGGGACGGGCAATCAGCCCCAGCATTTT. Translated, it gives CASSFLTGTGNQPQHF. Variable domain in full (rest from reference TRBV3-1 and TRBJ1-5): DTAVSQTPKYLVTQMGNDKSIKCEQNLGHDTMYWYKQDSKKFLKIMFSYNNKELIINETVPNRFSPKSPDKAHLNLHINSLELGDSAVYFCASSFLTGTGNQPQHFGDGTRLSIL.

This clonotype was detected a few times. This CDR3 reads CSARLAGGALITDTQYF. CDR3 coding DNA: TGCAGTGCTAGACTAGCGGGGGGAGCCCTAATCACAGATACGCAGTATTTT. The chain carries TRBV20-1 and TRBJ2-3; TRBD2 matches 11 bases. CDR3 size: 17 residues. V dropped 2 bases and J dropped 2; count of bases not matched to a gene: 9. The germline gives CDR1 DFQATT, CDR2 SNEGSKA (reference sequence).

At least ten counts were recorded for this clonotype. J is TRBJ1-2 and V is TRBV5-1; tentative D call: TRBD1 (5 bases). Germline loops: CDR1 SGHRS, CDR2 YFSETQ. The CDR3 has 12 residues. Trimming removed 0 bases from V and 11 bases from J, with 11 bases in between. CDR3 loop: CASSLGQGPYTF. CDR3 sequence (DNA): TGCGCCAGCAGCTTGGGGCAGGGCCCTTACACCTTC.

This clonotype was found many times. V and J are TRBV28 and TRBJ1-2; D remains unclear. Trimming stripped 6 bases from V and 2 bases from J, with 13 bases between. The CDR3 has 14 amino acids. Per the germline V gene, CDR1 is MDHEN and CDR2 is SYDVKM. CDR3 sequence reads: CASSADDRNYGYTF. DNA of the CDR3: TGTGCCAGCAGCGCGGACGACCGAAACTATGGCTACACCTTC.

Points on this clonotype: An end of the junction does not agree with germline; a read error may underlie this. J is TRBJ1-1 and V is TRBV2; 7 nucleotides align to TRBD1. Germline CDR1 reads SNHLY; CDR2 reads FYNNEI. The CDR3 is made up of 14 amino acids. The CDR3 reads CASSVGQVNTEALF. The CDR3 DNA is TGTGCCAGCAGTGTTGGACAGGTGAACACTGAAGCTCTCTTT.

This clonotype was counted between two and nine times. The V gene is TRBV20-1, the J gene TRBJ1-2; 7 bases line up with TRBD1. The CDR3 extends over 14 amino acids. CDR1 is DFQATT, CDR2 SNEGSKA, per germline (reference sequence). J was trimmed by 4 bases and V by 3 bases; bases with no gene match: 8. The DNA of the CDR3 is TGCAGTGCTAGTCAAGGGACAGCGGTCTATGGCTACACCTTC. This gives the protein CSASQGTAVYGYTF.

Many counts were recorded for this clonotype. CDR3 bases: TGTGCCAGCAGCTTAGAGTTGCAGAACACAGATACGCAGTATTTT. This sequence encodes CASSLELQNTDTQYF. V usage is TRBV11-2 and J usage is TRBJ2-3; no clear D gene. The germline V gene encodes CDR1 SGHAT and CDR2 FQNNGV. Trimming took 0 bases from V and 2 from J, leaving 9 bases between them. The CDR3 is made up of 15 amino acids.

This clonotype was observed at least ten times. The chain couples TRBV14 to TRBJ2-3, with D perhaps being TRBD1 or TRBD2 (5 bases each). The CDR3 has 17 residues. The germline V gene encodes CDR1 SGHDN and CDR2 FVKESK. V dropped 0 bases and J dropped 0 bases, with 13 bases sitting between them. The chain's CDR3 is CASSQDGRGTSTDTQYF. DNA of the CDR3: TGTGCCAGCAGCCAAGATGGACGGGGCACTAGCACAGATACGCAGTATTTT.

This clonotype appeared many times. The chain is built from TRBV5-1 and TRBJ2-5; 10 nucleotides agree with TRBD1. Per germline, CDR1 SGHRS and CDR2 YFSETQ. The ends lost 4 bases at V and 0 bases at J; junction bases unmatched: 9. The CDR3 consists of 17 residues. CDR3: CASSPQRQGAYQETQYF. The CDR3 DNA sequence: TGCGCCAGCAGCCCACAACGACAGGGGGCGTACCAAGAGACCCAGTACTTC.

CDR3 protein: CASSFGQPPNTDTQYF. The CDR3 DNA reads as TGCGCCAGCAGCTTCGGGCAGCCACCGAACACAGATACGCAGTATTTT. V is TRBV5-1 and J is TRBJ2-3; D is uncertain. Trimming stripped 2 bases from V and 2 bases from J, with 15 bases between. Germline values: CDR1 SGHRS, CDR2 YFSETQ. This CDR3 has 16 residues.

The chain carries TRBV2 and TRBJ2-1, with a tentative D call TRBD2 (6 bases). Per the germline V gene, CDR1 is SNHLY and CDR2 is FYNNEI. This CDR3 is built from 15 residues. Trimming left V 8 bases short and J 5 bases short, with 19 bases between. This chain's CDR3 is CASDLGGLNNNEQFF. CDR3 DNA sequence: TGTGCCAGCGACCTGGGGGGACTGAACAACAATGAGCAGTTCTTC.

This clonotype showed up many times. The chain recombines TRBV5-6 with TRBJ2-5, with 10 positions matching TRBD1. After removal of 1 base from V and 3 bases from J, the junction contained 6 bases not matched to a gene. Germline V lookup: CDR1 SGHDT, CDR2 YYEEEE. CDR3 length equals 16 residues. The CDR3 DNA reads as TGTGCCAGCAGCTTGTGGGACAGGGGTTCGGAAGAGACCCAGTACTTC. Translated, it gives CASSLWDRGSEETQYF. The variable domain in full, completed from reference TRBV5-6 and TRBJ2-5, reads DAGVTQSPTHLIKTRGQQVTLRCSPKSGHDTVSWYQQALGQGPQFIFQYYEEEERQRGNFPDRFSGHQFPNYSSELNVNALLLGDSALYLCASSLWDRGSEETQYFGPGTRLLVL.

The chain links TRBV4-2 to TRBJ1-5, with D possibly being TRBD1 (6 bases). The CDR3 covers 17 residues. With 0 bases removed from V and 2 bases from J, the gap between germline ends came to 14 bases. CDR1 LGHNA and CDR2 YNFKEQ come from the germline V gene. The CDR3 coding sequence is TGTGCCAGCAGCCAAGACCCCGGCAGGGGAGGCAATCAGCCCCAGCATTTT. This codes for CASSQDPGRGGNQPQHF.

This clonotype was counted between two and nine times. This chain uses TRBV12-3 or TRBV12-4 with TRBJ1-2, with D hard to call. V lost 3 bases and J 4 bases, leaving 12 bases between the germline ends. The CDR3 spans 14 residues. The CDR3 nucleotides are TGTGCCAGCAGTTTTGCGCTCATGGGCTATGGCTACACCTTC. Encoded protein: CASSFALMGYGYTF.

The chain recombines TRBV4-2 with TRBJ1-2; D remains ambiguous. V was cut by 1 base and J by 0 bases, with 9 bases left in between. The CDR3 covers 15 residues. CDR1 is LGHNA, CDR2 YNFKEQ, per germline. CDR3 nucleotide sequence: TGTGCCAGCAGCCAAGTTGTCAGGACTAACTATGGCTACACCTTC. Amino acid sequence: CASSQVVRTNYGYTF.

This clonotype was picked up a small number of times. The chain employs TRBV20-1 and TRBJ2-2, with unresolved D. Germline V lookup: CDR1 DFQATT, CDR2 SNEGSKA (reference sequence). With 6 bases removed from V and 6 bases from J, the gap between germline ends came to 14 bases. This CDR3 has 13 residues. Here the CDR3 DNA reads TGCAGTGCAACCTCGTGGGGATCCGGGGAGCTGTTTTTT. Protein product: CSATSWGSGELFF.

This clonotype was seen a handful of times. V is TRBV19 and J is TRBJ2-3; D is undetermined. The ends were cut back, 5 bases at V and 2 bases at J, with 11 bases in the middle. In germline, CDR1 is LNHDA, CDR2 SQIVND (reference sequence). The CDR3 is made up of 14 amino acids. As DNA, the CDR3 is TGTGCCAGTAGTTGGTGGGCCAACACAGATACGCAGTATTTT. Protein sequence: CASSWWANTDTQYF.

The rearrangement uses TRBV6-1 and TRBJ1-2; perhaps TRBD1 as D (5 bases). The germline V gene encodes CDR1 MNHNS and CDR2 SASEGT. This CDR3 spans 14 amino acids. The V end was cut by 5 bases, the J end by 5 bases, with 15 bases between. The CDR3 region is CASSPSGTFYGYTF. The CDR3 DNA sequence: TGTGCCAGCAGTCCATCCGGGACCTTTTATGGCTACACCTTC.

Many counts were recorded for this clonotype. J is TRBJ1-1 and V is TRBV2, with D possibly being TRBD1 (6 bases). Germline CDR1 is SNHLY and CDR2 is FYNNEI. This CDR3 is built from 14 residues. Trimming took 6 bases from V and 1 from J, leaving 12 bases between them. The CDR3 region is CASRFRGQNTEAFF. For the CDR3, the DNA is TGTGCCAGCAGATTCAGGGGCCAGAACACTGAAGCTTTCTTT.

In its sample, this clonotype was seen many times. This chain connects TRBV7-9 to TRBJ1-1, with D possibly matching TRBD1 (5 bases). V was shortened by 1 base and J by 5 bases, with 14 bases between the two germline ends. The CDR3 loop spans 15 amino acids. Germline V gene sequence: CDR1 SEHNR, CDR2 FQNEAQ (reference sequence). The CDR3 sequence is CASSLVVRGTTEAFF. CDR3 bases: TGTGCCAGCAGCTTAGTTGTACGGGGGACGACTGAAGCTTTCTTT.

This clonotype occurred many times. The V call is TRBV5-6, the J call TRBJ2-1; D is unresolved. Germline V CDR1 and CDR2: SGHDT, YYEEEE. The V end lost 0 bases, the J end lost 4 bases, and 8 bases lay between the germline ends. The CDR3 is 14 residues long. The chain's CDR3 is CASSLGASYNEQFF. The CDR3 region has the DNA TGTGCCAGCAGCTTGGGGGCATCTTACAATGAGCAGTTCTTC.

In this sample, this clonotype turned up many times. V and J are TRBV6-1 and TRBJ1-1; 7 bases are a match to TRBD1. V was pared by 5 bases and J by 2 bases, with 5 bases of the junction left unmatched. Germline V gives CDR1 MNHNS, CDR2 SASEGT. The CDR3 is made up of 14 amino acids. This CDR3 is CASSKRGLNTEAFF. CDR3 nucleotide sequence: TGTGCCAGCAGTAAAAGGGGGCTCAACACTGAAGCTTTCTTT.

This clonotype was picked up many times. The rearrangement links TRBV5-1 to TRBJ2-7; possibly TRBD1 or TRBD2 for D (7 bases each). The CDR3 is 15 residues long. The V and J ends lost 4 bases and 6 bases respectively, with 20 bases between them. CDR1 SGHRS and CDR2 YFSETQ come from the germline V gene. CDR3 residues: CASSQQGRGPGEQYF. CDR3 in DNA: TGCGCCAGCAGCCAACAGGGGAGGGGGCCTGGCGAGCAGTACTTC.

As to this clonotype: A single base separates this from a much larger clone, so it may be a read error. This chain links TRBV30 with TRBJ2-2; unclear D gene. Trimming shortened V by 0 bases and J by 6 bases, and 8 bases separated the two germline ends. Germline CDR1 is GTSNPN and CDR2 is SVGIG (reference sequence). The CDR3 contains 13 residues. The CDR3 nucleotides are TGTGCCTGGAGTGTAAGACTCGCCGGGGAGCTGTTTTTT. It yields the protein CAWSVRLAGELFF.

The chain employs TRBV12-3 or TRBV12-4 and TRBJ1-5, with 10 bases aligning to TRBD1. Germline trimming cut 1 base from V and 5 bases from J; bases unmatched to any gene: 2. There are 15 residues in the CDR3. The CDR3 loop is CASSLGQGAHQPQHF. The CDR3 DNA reads TGTGCCAGCAGTTTAGGACAGGGGGCCCATCAGCCCCAGCATTTT.